This T cell receptor beta chain appears in the sequencing data of a study of T cell clonality in common variable immunodeficiency. Study-level findings and limits: Reportedly, TCR beta sequences from common variable immunodeficiency showed fewer deletions and N-nucleotide insertions. Authors noted CVID clonality's cause needs subpopulation repertoire sequencing.

Each donor provided about 4.5 to 9 ml of heparinized whole blood. The length of the CDR3 is 11 residues. Per germline, CDR1 DFQATT and CDR2 SNEGSKA (reference sequence). This clone occurred many times. The antigen is not known. Sequencing ends 3 residues short of the CDR3 end; the germline J gene provides the rest. Repertoires were generated with immunoSEQ multiplex PCR, while TCRdb's copy carries only in-frame clones and drops some. This sample comprises 40,000 to 45,000 clones, none seen once only. The chain joins TRBV20-1 to TRBJ2-1; TRBD2 matches at 8 bases. Source material: peripheral blood mononuclear cells. The source of this sequence is a person aged 18-70 years in good health. The sequenced CDR3 bases are TGCGCGGCGGGAGGTAACAATGAG. Residues: CAAGGNNE. The entire CDR3 reads CAAGGNNEQFF.